This T cell receptor beta chain was captured by sequencing in a study of CD8+ T cells in alopecia areata. The sample's treatment: oral pan-JAK inhibitor, 5-10 mg twice daily. Study observations and caveats: Mice showed clearer TCR sharing than patients did, a gap that was possibly HLA-related. Many expanded lesional clones persisted in scalp and blood during tofacitinib treatment.

Germline V lookup: CDR1 GTSNPN, CDR2 SVGIG (reference sequence). The CDR3 spans 18 residues. This clone was recorded a few times. Its antigen remains unknown. Sequencing templates came from extracted RNA that was reverse transcribed into cDNA. Here immunoSEQ multiplex PCR was the method, and the copy in TCRdb shows in-frame clones only, minus some. The sample consists of 150,000 to 200,000 clones, approximately 62% of them appearing once. The clonotype was recovered from a human donor with alopecia areata. Specimen: CD4+ T cells sorted from blood, collected at week 24, from a patient treated with tofacitinib. The chain has TRBV30 and TRBJ1-1; 7 positions match TRBD1. CDR3 sequence reads: CVSGLGGRDRDRDTEAFF. The CDR3 DNA is TGTGTCTCGGGGTTGGGTGGCCGGGACAGAGATAGGGACACTGAAGCTTTCTTT.